This passage covers 24 T cell receptor beta chains from one sample sequenced in a study of control samples from healthy donors and cancer patients (TCRdb year 2020). The library was built by means of the immunoSEQ multiplex PCR assay. This is the immuneACCESS table as TCRdb keeps it, with only in-frame sequences that have V and J called. A part of the clones is gone; compared with another copy, unresolved V genes explain less than half, and the rest is unexplained. Present in this sample are about 67,000 clones, approximately 87% of which were seen just once. In total, the top ten clones hold 2% to 2.5% of the sample. The sequenced material came from PBMCs. Every receptor here comes from a woman aged 50 to 60 with head and neck cancer.

J is TRBJ1-3 and V is TRBV4-3, with D perhaps TRBD1 (6 bases). This CDR3 region has 15 residues. Trimming shortened V by 1 base and J by 8 bases, and 15 bases separated the two germline ends. Germline V lookup: CDR1 LGHNA, CDR2 YSLEER. The CDR3 region has the DNA TGCGCCAGCAGCCAAGCGTCTGGGGGGCTTGACACCATATATTTT. Amino acids: CASSQASGGLDTIYF.

This clone was detected once. The V gene is TRBV9, the J gene TRBJ1-1; 8 nucleotides line up with TRBD1. V dropped 3 bases and J dropped 5; count of bases not matched to a gene: 12. This CDR3 has 16 amino acids. Germline V CDR1 and CDR2: SGDLS, YYNGEE. CDR3 in DNA: TGTGCCAGCAGCGCCAGACCGACAGGGGCCGTAACTGAAGCTTTCTTT. This translates into CASSARPTGAVTEAFF.

The table lists this clone with a count of one. The rearrangement uses TRBV28 and TRBJ1-2, with D possibly matching TRBD1 (5 bases). Trimming shortened V by 6 bases and J by 8 bases, and 16 bases separated the two germline ends. The germline CDR1 and CDR2 sequences are MDHEN and SYDVKM. The CDR3 is made up of 13 amino acids. The CDR3 DNA reads TGTGCCAGCAGCTCCGGGTCCTGGGGCGGCTACACCTTC. Amino acid sequence: CASSSGSWGGYTF.

The genes are TRBV30 and TRBJ2-6, with 10 bases identical to TRBD1. The ends lost 0 bases at V and 0 bases at J; junction bases unmatched: 11. Germline values: CDR1 GTSNPN, CDR2 SVGIG (reference sequence). The CDR3 has 20 residues. The CDR3 bases are TGTGCCTGGAGTGTAGCCCGACCGGGACAGGGGATCTCTGGGGCCAACGTCCTGACTTTC. This encodes CAWSVARPGQGISGANVLTF.

The chain is built from TRBV30 and TRBJ1-2, with no clear D. CDR1 is GTSNPN and CDR2 is SVGIG in the germline V gene (reference sequence). V was cut by 7 bases and J by 7 bases, with 10 bases left in between. CDR3 size: 10 residues. The CDR3 bases are TGTGCCTTTTCGGGGAGTGGCTACACCTTC. It translates to CAFSGSGYTF.

The chain combines TRBV5-1 with TRBJ2-5; weak D call: TRBD1 (6 bases). The germline CDR1 and CDR2 sequences are SGHRS and YFSETQ. The CDR3 runs to 14 residues. Trimming took off 4 bases at V and 4 bases at J, with 14 bases between the two ends. The CDR3 sequence is CASSRTPGAETQYF. Here the CDR3 DNA reads TGCGCCAGCAGCCGAACCCCAGGGGCAGAGACCCAGTACTTC.

The chain has TRBV4-3 and TRBJ1-2; no definite D call. The CDR3 length is 15 residues. Per the germline V gene, CDR1 is LGHNA and CDR2 is YSLEER. V was clipped by 0 bases and J by 5 bases, with 13 bases between them. Here the CDR3 reads CASSQDNDGVYGYTF. CDR3 sequence (DNA): TGCGCCAGCAGCCAAGACAACGACGGAGTTTATGGCTACACCTTC.

The chain is built from TRBV7-6 and TRBJ2-4; 11 positions agree with TRBD1. The CDR3 has 17 amino acids. CDR1 and CDR2 from the germline V gene are SGHVS and FNYEAQ. V trimming: 1 base; J trimming: 2 bases; junction bases outside the gene matches: 4. The CDR3 nucleotides are TGTGCCAGCAGCTTAGGACGGACAGGGGGCACCAAAAACATTCAGTACTTC. This translates into CASSLGRTGGTKNIQYF.

This chain connects TRBV30 to TRBJ2-2, with D tentatively TRBD1 (6 bases). The CDR3 covers 16 residues. V was pared by 0 bases and J by 3 bases, with 14 bases between. Germline lookup yields CDR1 GTSNPN and CDR2 SVGIG (reference sequence). The CDR3 DNA follows: TGTGCCTGGAGTGTACGACAGGTGGGGGACACCGGGGAGCTGTTTTTT. It encodes CAWSVRQVGDTGELFF. Full variable domain (rest looked up from reference TRBV30 and TRBJ2-2): SQTIHQWPATLVQPVGSPLSLECTVEGTSNPNLYWYRQAAGRGLQLLFYSVGIGQISSEVPQNLSASRPQDRQFILSSKKLLLSDSGFYLCAWSVRQVGDTGELFFGEGSRLTVL.

This chain connects TRBV6-5 to TRBJ2-2; D possibly corresponds to TRBD2 (6 bases). The V gene's germline CDR1 is MNHEY and CDR2 SVGAGI. CDR3 size: 13 residues. V was clipped by 6 bases and J by 6 bases, with 11 bases between them. The CDR3 is CASRDPGAGELFF. The CDR3 nucleotides read TGTGCCAGCAGAGACCCGGGGGCCGGGGAGCTGTTTTTT.

This clone was seen a few times. This chain joins TRBV30 and TRBJ1-2; tentative D call: TRBD1 (5 bases). CDR1 is GTSNPN, CDR2 SVGIG, per germline (reference sequence). Trimming pared 2 bases from V and 0 bases from J, leaving 13 bases between. The CDR3 is 15 residues long. CDR3 loop: CAWSLGTSANYGYTF. In nucleotides, the CDR3 is TGTGCCTGGAGTCTTGGGACGTCTGCTAACTATGGCTACACCTTC. The full variable domain, with the rest looked up from reference TRBV30 and TRBJ1-2, is SQTIHQWPATLVQPVGSPLSLECTVEGTSNPNLYWYRQAAGRGLQLLFYSVGIGQISSEVPQNLSASRPQDRQFILSSKKLLLSDSGFYLCAWSLGTSANYGYTFGSGTRLTVV.

This sequence joins TRBV5-1 and TRBJ2-3; D perhaps matches TRBD1 (5 bases). Germline lookup yields CDR1 SGHRS and CDR2 YFSETQ. V was trimmed by 4 bases and J by 2 bases, leaving 11 bases between them. This CDR3 spans 14 amino acids. The CDR3: CASSSLGVTDTQYF. The DNA for the CDR3 is TGCGCCAGCAGCAGTCTAGGGGTCACAGATACGCAGTATTTT.

The chain recombines TRBV30 with TRBJ1-2; D may be TRBD1 (5 bases). The CDR3 is 15 amino acids. Trimming pared 3 bases from V and 6 bases from J, leaving 20 bases between. The germline gives CDR1 GTSNPN, CDR2 SVGIG (reference sequence). CDR3 in amino acids: CAWRRMGGSGNGYTF. The CDR3 DNA is TGTGCCTGGAGGAGAATGGGGGGATCGGGAAATGGCTACACCTTC.

The chain has TRBV5-6 and TRBJ2-2, with D possibly TRBD1 on 6 matching bases. The V end was cut by 3 bases, the J end by 5 bases, with 17 bases between. Germline values: CDR1 SGHDT, CDR2 YYEEEE. The CDR3 spans 16 residues. The CDR3 loop is CASSSWGRIQTGELFF. The CDR3 nucleotides read TGTGCCAGCAGCTCCTGGGGGCGGATCCAAACCGGGGAGCTGTTTTTT.

The chain carries TRBV9 and TRBJ1-2; TRBD1 aligns across 11 bases. The CDR3 has 14 residues. V was pared by 4 bases and J by 4 bases, with 3 bases of the junction left unmatched. Germline V CDR1 and CDR2: SGDLS, YYNGEE. This chain's CDR3 is CASSPGQGVYGYTF. DNA of the CDR3: TGTGCCAGCAGCCCGGGACAGGGGGTCTATGGCTACACCTTC. Supplemented by reference TRBV9 and TRBJ1-2, the full variable domain reads DSGVTQTPKHLITATGQRVTLRCSPRSGDLSVYWYQQSLDQGLQFLIQYYNGEERAKGNILERFSAQQFPDLHSELNLSSLELGDSALYFCASSPGQGVYGYTFGSGTRLTVV.

The chain carries TRBV11-3 and TRBJ2-1, with D tentatively TRBD1 (5 bases). Trimming left V 4 bases short and J 5 bases short, with 15 bases between. CDR1 and CDR2 (germline): SGHNT, YENEEA. The CDR3 spans 15 residues. The CDR3 is CASSSRQKDDNEQFF. The CDR3 DNA follows: TGTGCCAGCAGCTCCAGACAGAAAGACGACAATGAGCAGTTCTTC. Drawing the rest from reference TRBV11-3 and TRBJ2-1, the complete variable domain is EAGVVQSPRYKIIEKKQPVAFWCNPISGHNTLYWYLQNLGQGPELLIRYENEEAVDDSQLPKDRFSAERLKGVDSTLKIQPAELGDSAVYLCASSSRQKDDNEQFFGPGTRLTVL.

This chain connects TRBV7-2 to TRBJ2-7, with 9 nucleotides matching TRBD1. The CDR3 extends over 14 amino acids. Germline loops: CDR1 SGHTA, CDR2 FQGNSA. Losses at the gene ends were 5 bases for V and 4 bases for J; bases not matched to a gene: 6. CDR3 protein: CASSPTGGRYEQYF. In nucleotides, the CDR3 is TGTGCCAGCAGCCCGACAGGGGGTCGGTACGAGCAGTACTTC.

The V gene is TRBV5-1, the J gene TRBJ2-7; 9 bases agree with TRBD1. V shed 2 bases and J 6 bases; nucleotides not matched to a gene: 9. This CDR3 has 15 residues. In germline, CDR1 is SGHRS, CDR2 YFSETQ. The CDR3 DNA reads as TGCGCCAGCAGCTTCGGACGGGACAGGGTCGGCGAGCAGTACTTC. Protein sequence: CASSFGRDRVGEQYF.

In DNA, the CDR3 is TGCGCCAGCAGCTTGTTCGGGGATGGCTACACCTTC. As protein: CASSLFGDGYTF. The rearrangement links TRBV5-1 to TRBJ1-2; no reliable D call. This CDR3 region has 12 residues. In germline, CDR1 is SGHRS, CDR2 YFSETQ. V was shortened by 1 base and J by 6 bases, with 7 bases between the two germline ends.

This clone was recorded a few times. This rearrangement joins TRBV19 to TRBJ2-7; D is tentatively TRBD1 or TRBD2 (6 bases each). The CDR3 loop spans 14 amino acids. V dropped 3 bases and J dropped 0 bases, with 9 bases sitting between them. From germline, CDR1 is LNHDA and CDR2 SQIVND (reference sequence). The chain's CDR3 is CASSIEGGSYEQYF. CDR3 coding DNA: TGTGCCAGTAGTATTGAGGGGGGCTCCTACGAGCAGTACTTC.

This clone turned up a few times. The J gene is TRBJ2-5, the V gene TRBV9; 8 bases agree with TRBD2. The germline V gene has CDR1 SGDLS and CDR2 YYNGEE. The CDR3 loop spans 16 amino acids. V shed 4 bases and J 1 base; nucleotides not matched to a gene: 9. In DNA form, the CDR3 reads TGTGCCAGCAGCCCCGACTGGCGGGGGGTCCAAGAGACCCAGTACTTC. Translation gives CASSPDWRGVQETQYF.

The rearrangement links TRBV6-2 or TRBV6-3 to TRBJ2-1, with 11 bases aligning to TRBD2. The V gene end was trimmed by 5 bases and the J gene end by 2 bases; junction bases not matched to a gene: 5. CDR1 is MNHEY, CDR2 SVGEGT, per germline. CDR3 length: 16 amino acids. CDR3 nucleotide sequence: TGTGCCAGCAGTCGTCCTAGCGGGGGGCCCTACAATGAGCAGTTCTTC. Protein product: CASSRPSGGPYNEQFF.

The V call is TRBV24-1, the J call TRBJ2-3; 8 bases align to TRBD1. In germline, CDR1 is KGHDR, CDR2 SFDVKD. Unmatched junction bases numbered 9, after V lost 5 bases and J lost 3 bases. This CDR3 region has 16 residues. In DNA form, the CDR3 reads TGTGCCACCAGTGGTACGACAGGGGTACGGACAGATACGCAGTATTTT. This encodes CATSGTTGVRTDTQYF.

This clone was seen more than once but under ten times. The J gene is TRBJ1-4, the V gene TRBV5-6, with a tentative D call TRBD1 (5 bases). In germline, CDR1 is SGHDT, CDR2 YYEEEE. Trimming left V 2 bases short and J 7 bases short, with 21 bases between. The CDR3 extends over 17 amino acids. The CDR3 here is CASSFWGGNPNSEKLFF. CDR3 nucleotide sequence: TGTGCCAGCAGCTTTTGGGGGGGAAACCCCAATAGTGAAAAACTGTTTTTT.